The present T cell receptor beta chain was sequenced within a study of shared clonotypes between healthy human individuals (dated by TCRdb to the early 2020s). For the study in its entirety: The cohort included a few men and two women between 18 and 49 years of age. Libraries were prepared and TCR repertoires were sequenced by different laboratories using diverse techniques, in order to increase sequencing depth and limit assay-specific biases. Between about 0.9 and 9 billion PBMCs per donor were obtained by leukapheresis. The study deeply sequenced blood TCR repertoires of about five healthy adults to estimate repertoire size and the extent of clonotype sharing between individuals.

Note on this clone: Its binding antigen is unknown. No base quality values were provided; no much bigger clone lies one nucleotide off.

The donors were healthy, HIV-negative adults with no recently reported acute infections or vaccinations. Only Caucasian adults living in Nashville, Tennessee, USA were represented among the donors. In the unsorted samples, 85 million to 100 million PBMCs were counted, and genomic DNA was extracted using the QIAamp DNA Blood Mini kit. Blood was obtained by leukapheresis, after which PBMCs were separated by Ficoll-Histopaque density gradient centrifugation and cryopreserved in liquid nitrogen vapor phase. The germline V gene yields KGHSH for CDR1 and LQKENI for CDR2. Trimming costs V 0 bases and J 6 bases, and their ends lie 10 bases apart. The CDR3, cysteine through phenylalanine, is 14 amino acids long. The CDR3 DNA has 42 bases and is translated from base 1. Using the deep immunoSEQ assay, TCR CDR3 regions were amplified from genomic DNA by multiplex PCR. Extracted genomic DNA from each cell subset was spread evenly across all wells of several immunoSEQ 96-well plates, with each plate serving as a replicate. For unsorted PBMC, each replicate PCR was loaded with approximately 300 ng genomic DNA, equivalent to about 30,000 T cell genomes. Genomic DNA from unsorted PBMC was sequenced over ten immunoSEQ deep assay plates. Purified libraries were measured with a Qubit 3.0 fluorometer, size-checked on a Bioanalyzer 2100, and measured again with the KAPA Library Quantification kit. Each immunoSEQ 96-well plate was sequenced on its own single-read 150-cycle Illumina NextSeq 550 flow cell. Per the original workflow: The immunoSEQ output contained only junctional sequences without quality scores, so filtering could not match that applied to full-length reads. To assign V/J genes and CDR3, sequences were annotated against IMGT germline references using PyIR, a Python wrapper for IgBLAST v1.9. Reads were removed for weak V/J assignments (E-value above 1e-6), missing CDR3, stop codons, out-of-frame junctions, or ambiguous translated residues. V3J clonotypes were defined by identical inferred V gene, J gene, and CDR3 amino acid sequence. To compute the percentage overlap between repertoires, the number of shared unique clonotypes was divided by the size of the smaller repertoire. Richness of each repertoire was evaluated using RTK rarefaction, the Chao1 estimator, and Recon v2.1 estimates of unobserved clonotypes. The immuneACCESS repertoire file appears here via TCRdb, limited to in-frame rearrangements. These files lack a portion of the clones; in checked studies, under half of the deficit traces to unresolved V genes, and the cause of the others is not known. V and J calls and clone size follow that table, whereas D and trimming were derived from the DNA. Recorded for this sample are about 490,000 clones; about three quarters of them occurred a single time. Clones ranked in the top ten supply around 13% of the sample.

What the work shows at the level of the full study, not this receptor alone: Only blood was sampled, and tissue TCR repertoires likely differ from those in blood. Because the study included a small number of donors, the genetic and exposure-history diversity represented was limited. Pairwise subsampling led to the expectation that sequencing depth would affect the degree of clonotype sharing among donors.

The source material was PBMCs. The TCR sequence derives from a woman aged 35 to 49 in good health. Some clones in this sample may be carry-over from other donors' samples. The chain is encoded by TRBV18 joined to TRBJ2-3; the D gene is not confidently resolved. The sequenced DNA is TGTGCCAGCTCACCACCCCTCCAGGCGGATACGCAGTATTTT. The resulting protein is CASSPPLQADTQYF.